This T cell receptor (beta chain) comes out of a study of shared clonotypes between healthy human individuals (dated by TCRdb to the early 2020s). Regarding the research as a whole: The cohort included three men and a couple of women between 18 and 49 years of age. For each donor, CD4 naive and CD4 memory were each run on three plates, CD8 naive on two plates, and CD8 memory on one plate. The study deeply sequenced blood TCR repertoires of about 5 healthy adults to estimate repertoire size and the extent of clonotype sharing between individuals. Libraries were prepared and TCR repertoires were sequenced by different laboratories using diverse techniques, in order to increase sequencing depth and limit assay-specific biases. Leukapheresis yielded between about 0.94 and 9.5 billion PBMCs per donor. General study outcomes and caveats: Higher generation probabilities were observed for clonotypes shared by all four sorted-subset donors than for non-shared clonotypes. Sampling was restricted to blood, and TCR repertoires in tissues likely differ from the TCR repertoires found in blood. Larger estimated clonotype richness was generally found for naive subsets than for memory subsets. Sharing across several donors was observed for roughly 5.4% of naive CD4, 3.5% of naive CD8, 2% to 2.5% of memory CD4, and about 0.4% of memory CD8 clonotypes. Pairwise subsampling led to the expectation that sequencing depth would affect the degree of clonotype sharing among donors. Because the study included only a small number of donors, the genetic and exposure-history diversity represented was limited. Even with the large sequencing depth, rarefaction of the sorted-subset datasets indicated that sequencing was incomplete.

On this clone itself: The antigen this receptor binds is unknown. It has no much larger one-base neighbor in the sample; base qualities were not kept.

From the cysteine up to the phenylalanine, the CDR3 has a length of 14 residues. The kept DNA is CDR3 alone, 42 bases in frame from the first base. V is cut back by 5 bases and J by 5 bases, with 6 bases in the junction unmatched. Based on the germline V gene, the CDR1 and CDR2 sequences are SGHTA and FQGNSA. Donors were healthy HIV-negative adults with no recently reported acute infections or vaccinations. Every donor was a Caucasian adult living in Nashville, Tennessee, USA. CD4+ T cells were enriched through magnetic negative selection, after which naive cells were positively selected on CD45RA and the remaining negative fraction served as the memory subset. Blood was collected by leukapheresis, and PBMCs were isolated by Ficoll-Histopaque density gradient centrifugation and then cryopreserved in liquid nitrogen vapor phase. Analytical flow cytometry was used to check the purity and quantity of each magnetically sorted T cell population. Genomic DNA was isolated from every sorted fraction and measured by UV absorbance on a Nanodrop 2000c.

Using the deep immunoSEQ assay, TCR CDR3 regions were amplified from genomic DNA by multiplex PCR. For each cell subset, the extracted genomic DNA was distributed evenly across all wells of several immunoSEQ 96-well plates, and each plate served as one replicate. For sorted subsets, approximately 210 ng genomic DNA, equal to 30,000 or so T cell genomes, was loaded into each replicate PCR. Purified libraries were measured with a Qubit 3.0 fluorometer, size-checked on a Bioanalyzer 2100, and measured again with the KAPA Library Quantification kit. A separate single-read 150-cycle Illumina NextSeq 550 flow cell was used to sequence each immunoSEQ 96-well plate. Concerning the study's data processing: The immunoSEQ output contained only junctional sequences without quality scores, so filtering could not match that applied to full-length reads. Sequences were annotated with PyIR, a Python wrapper for IgBLAST v1.9, using IMGT germline references to assign V/J genes and CDR3. Reads were removed for weak V/J assignments (E-value above 1e-6), missing CDR3, stop codons, out-of-frame junctions, or ambiguous translated residues. A V3J clonotype was defined by an identical inferred V gene, J gene, and CDR3 amino acid sequence. The percentage overlap between two repertoires was calculated by dividing the number of shared unique clonotypes by the size of the smaller repertoire. Three approaches were used to assess repertoire richness: RTK rarefaction, the Chao1 estimator, and Recon v2.1 estimates of unobserved clonotypes. Generation probabilities were computed with OLGA for all TCRbeta clonotypes obtained by the gDNA method from several donors. TCRdb retrieved this table from immuneACCESS and kept in-frame rearrangements only. Not all clones are present; in checked studies, unresolved V genes account for under half, and no reason is known for the remainder. D and trimming were read from the DNA, whereas the V and J calls and clone size are those reported in that table. Within this sample are about 2.4 million clones, with 93% of them counted one time only. The ten largest clonotypes hold approximately 0.36% of the sample.

This sequence uses TRBV7-2 and TRBJ2-5; TRBD1 aligns with 9 central bases. The source is a man between 18 and 29 years old in good health. Some clones in this sample may be carry-over from other donors' samples. The specimen was naive CD4+ T cells from PBMCs. The intended sense of this specimen's cell subset or site label: CD45RA+ positively selected. The CDR3 here reads CASSNNRGRETQYF. Read as DNA, the sequence is TGTGCCAGCAGCAATAACAGGGGGCGCGAGACCCAGTACTTC.